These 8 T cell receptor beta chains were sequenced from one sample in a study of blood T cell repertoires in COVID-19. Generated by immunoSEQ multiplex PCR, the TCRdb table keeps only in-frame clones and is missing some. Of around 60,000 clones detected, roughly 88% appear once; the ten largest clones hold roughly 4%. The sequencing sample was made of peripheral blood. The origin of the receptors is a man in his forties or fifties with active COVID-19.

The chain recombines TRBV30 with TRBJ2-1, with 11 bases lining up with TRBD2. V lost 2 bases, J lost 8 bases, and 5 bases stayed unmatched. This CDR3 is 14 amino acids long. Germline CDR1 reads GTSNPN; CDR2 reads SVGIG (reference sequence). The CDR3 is CAWSYSGGAYEQFF. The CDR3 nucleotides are TGTGCCTGGAGTTATAGCGGGGGGGCCTATGAGCAGTTCTTC.

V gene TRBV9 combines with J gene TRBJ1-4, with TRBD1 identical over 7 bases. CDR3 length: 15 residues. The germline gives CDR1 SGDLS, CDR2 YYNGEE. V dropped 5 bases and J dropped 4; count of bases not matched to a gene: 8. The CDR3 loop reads CASSLLAGGNEKLFF. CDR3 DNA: TGTGCCAGCAGTCTTCTGGCAGGGGGTAATGAAAAACTGTTTTTT. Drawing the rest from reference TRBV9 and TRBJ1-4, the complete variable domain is DSGVTQTPKHLITATGQRVTLRCSPRSGDLSVYWYQQSLDQGLQFLIQYYNGEERAKGNILERFSAQQFPDLHSELNLSSLELGDSALYFCASSLLAGGNEKLFFGSGTQLSVL.

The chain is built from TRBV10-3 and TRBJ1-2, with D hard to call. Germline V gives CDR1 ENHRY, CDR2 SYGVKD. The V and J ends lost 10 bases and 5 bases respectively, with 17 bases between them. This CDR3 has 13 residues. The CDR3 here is CASMGTESYGYTF. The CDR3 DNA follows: TGTGCCAGCATGGGCACGGAAAGTTATGGCTACACCTTC.

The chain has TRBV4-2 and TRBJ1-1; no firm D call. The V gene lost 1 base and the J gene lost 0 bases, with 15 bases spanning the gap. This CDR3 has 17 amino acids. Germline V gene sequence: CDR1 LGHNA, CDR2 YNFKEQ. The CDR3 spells CASSQGVIRRMNTEAFF. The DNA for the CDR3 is TGTGCCAGCAGCCAAGGGGTAATTAGGAGAATGAACACTGAAGCTTTCTTT.

CDR3 loop: CASSYGRNNYGYTF. The CDR3 DNA reads as TGTGCCAGCAGTTACGGGAGAAACAACTATGGCTACACCTTC. The V gene is TRBV6-5, the J gene TRBJ1-2; D unclear. Germline lookup yields CDR1 MNHEY and CDR2 SVGAGI. The CDR3 is made up of 14 amino acids. V lost 2 bases and J 2 bases, leaving 9 bases between the germline ends.

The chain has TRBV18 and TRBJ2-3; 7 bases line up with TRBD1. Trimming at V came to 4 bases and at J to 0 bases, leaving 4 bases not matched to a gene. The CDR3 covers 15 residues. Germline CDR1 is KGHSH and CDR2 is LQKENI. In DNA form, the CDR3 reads TGTGCCAGCTCACTACAGGGGCCTAGCACAGATACGCAGTATTTT. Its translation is CASSLQGPSTDTQYF.

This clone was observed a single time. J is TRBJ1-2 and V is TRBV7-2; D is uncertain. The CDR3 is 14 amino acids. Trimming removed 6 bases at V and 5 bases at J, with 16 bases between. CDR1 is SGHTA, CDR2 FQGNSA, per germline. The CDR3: CASSSRQAVYGYTF. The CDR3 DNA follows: TGTGCCAGCAGTTCCAGGCAGGCCGTGTATGGCTACACCTTC. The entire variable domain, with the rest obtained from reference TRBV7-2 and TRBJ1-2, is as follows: GAGVSQSPSNKVTEKGKDVELRCDPISGHTALYWYRQSLGQGLEFLIYFQGNSAPDKSGLPSDRFSAERTGGSVSTLTIQRTQQEDSAVYLCASSSRQAVYGYTFGSGTRLTVV.

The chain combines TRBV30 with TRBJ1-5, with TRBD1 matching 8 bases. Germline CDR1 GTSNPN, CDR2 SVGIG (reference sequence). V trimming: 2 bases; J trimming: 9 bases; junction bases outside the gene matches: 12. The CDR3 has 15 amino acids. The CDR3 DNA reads TGTGCCTGGAGTTCCCGGGGGACAGGTGATCGGCCCCAGCATTTT. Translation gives CAWSSRGTGDRPQHF.